The rows below give T cell receptor beta chains drawn from one sample of a study of blood T cell repertoires in COVID-19. Profiled with immunoSEQ multiplex PCR; TCRdb holds only in-frame clones, not every one. The data hold 290,000 or so clones, with approximately 85% observed a single time. The sample was peripheral blood. The receptors shown here come from a man aged 50-60 years with active or convalescent COVID-19. CDR3s include the opening cysteine and the closing phenylalanine or tryptophan. Fields, in order: J gene, D gene, V gene, CDR3 protein. D genes are given only for firm matches.

TRBJ2-1,TRBD2,TRBV5-4,CASSLGTSGRYEQFF
TRBJ2-2,TRBD2,TRBV27,CASSPGASGRALTGELFF
TRBJ1-3,.,TRBV30,CAWSRPGRGNTIYF
TRBJ2-7,TRBD1,TRBV4-2,CASSRTGANYEQYF
TRBJ1-1,.,TRBV11-2,CASSLMRGREAFF
TRBJ1-2,.,TRBV5-8,CASIWKGDYGYTF
TRBJ1-3,.,TRBV6-5,CASSRRGGNTIYF
TRBJ2-1,.,TRBV12-3/TRBV12-4,CASRRYYEQFF
TRBJ2-1,TRBD2,TRBV4-2,CASSQVLAGRYNEQFF
TRBJ1-2,.,TRBV28,CASSSSGTSLRGYTF
TRBJ2-1,TRBD1,TRBV7-8,CASSPDRGDRQFF
TRBJ1-2,.,TRBV19,CASSIGDGYTF
TRBJ2-4,.,TRBV27,CASSSGMQGKGAKNIQYF
TRBJ1-4,.,TRBV4-2,CASSQELRVSEKLFF
TRBJ2-1,.,TRBV24-1,CATSFHEQFF
TRBJ1-3,TRBD1,TRBV3-1/TRBV3-2,CASSPMTGGPGNTIYF
TRBJ1-1,.,TRBV6-6,CASSRLTGPSGMAEAFF
TRBJ2-3,TRBD2,TRBV9,CASSVVGGREQTDTQYF
TRBJ1-5,.,TRBV27,CASSPGLVGNQPQHF
TRBJ2-5,TRBD1,TRBV5-1,CATRRAGQVLETQYF
TRBJ1-2,.,TRBV7-9,CASSLEEAGRNGYTF
TRBJ2-1,TRBD2,TRBV7-6,CASSLGLAGLGNEQFF
TRBJ1-1,.,TRBV6-5,CASSKQGMNTEAFF
TRBJ2-7,.,TRBV19,CASSEGRWYEQYF
TRBJ2-1,TRBD1,TRBV9,CASSAGQGTGNEQFF
TRBJ2-1,TRBD2,TRBV7-6,CASSPTRTSVYNEQFF
TRBJ2-1,.,TRBV7-2,CASSLSGVKYNEQFF
TRBJ2-1,.,TRBV19,CASSRLGYEQFF
TRBJ1-2,.,TRBV5-1,CASSSGGFYGYTF